The next 10 T cell receptor beta chains were all read from a single sample in a study of neurological immune-mediated disorders (dated by TCRdb to about 2019). The library was prepared using 5' RACE. The listed sequencing device is Illumina HiSeq 2500. TCRdb cleaned the public reads at Q25 with fastp, built clones with MiXCR and kept in-frame beta chains. Merged by CDR3 protein, the rows form single entries marked with the most common genes and DNA. Recorded for this sample are some 41,000 distinct CDR3 sequences; around 13% of them occurred a single time. The biggest ten clones account for around 4% of the sample. Sample: CD4+ T cells from blood. The receptors were sampled from a woman aged 60-75 years with HTLV-1-associated myelopathy (HAM/TSP).

The sample holds many counts of this clonotype. The J gene is TRBJ2-7, the V gene TRBV4-1; D tentatively fits TRBD1 or TRBD2 (6 bases each). The CDR3 length is 15 residues. Germline V gene data show CDR1 as MGHRA and CDR2 as YSYEKL. Deletions cut 6 bases from V and 3 bases from J, with 18 bases between. The CDR3 sequence is CASRETGGSFYEQYF. CDR3 DNA: TGCGCCAGCAGGGAGACAGGAGGGAGTTTCTACGAGCAGTACTTC.

This clonotype was recorded at least ten times. This chain connects TRBV7-2 to TRBJ2-3; 9 bases agree with TRBD1. The CDR3 contains 16 residues. Germline values: CDR1 SGHTA, CDR2 FQGNSA. V dropped 4 bases and J dropped 3; count of bases not matched to a gene: 8. CDR3 loop: CASSSDRGGQTDTQYF. CDR3 nucleotides: TGTGCCAGCAGCTCGGACAGGGGTGGTCAAACAGATACGCAGTATTTT.

The table lists this clonotype with many counts. This chain joins TRBV3-1 and TRBJ1-3; no reliable D call. The CDR3 is made up of 18 amino acids. V shed 0 bases and J shed 4 bases, with 19 bases lying between them. Germline CDR1 and CDR2: LGHDT and YNNKEL (reference sequence). As DNA, the CDR3 is TGTGCCAGCAGCCAAGATCCCGGACTTCCAAGAGGAGGAAACACCATATATTTT. Its protein product is CASSQDPGLPRGGNTIYF.

The table lists this clonotype with many counts. The rearrangement joins TRBV10-3 to TRBJ1-5; D perhaps matches TRBD1 (5 bases). The germline V gene encodes CDR1 ENHRY and CDR2 SYGVKD. CDR3 size: 15 residues. V lost 0 bases and J 4 bases, leaving 10 bases between the germline ends. CDR3 nucleotides: TGTGCCATCAGTGAGTCTCGGGGGAGTAATCAGCCCCAGCATTTT. Translation gives CAISESRGSNQPQHF.

CDR3 nucleotides: TGTGCCAGCAGTGTCGGTCTGGGACAGGGCTCTTACGAGCAGTACTTC. Translation gives CASSVGLGQGSYEQYF. The chain has TRBV2 and TRBJ2-7; 9 bases map to TRBD1. This CDR3 is 16 amino acids long. V was clipped by 4 bases and J by 4 bases; unmatched bases: 11. Per germline, CDR1 SNHLY and CDR2 FYNNEI.

This clonotype was recorded at least ten times. This chain uses TRBV12-3 or TRBV12-4 with TRBJ1-1; D is uncertain. Trimming pared 6 bases from V and 3 bases from J, leaving 11 bases between. The CDR3 contains 13 residues. CDR3 DNA sequence: TGTGCCAGCAGACAAGAGGCGGACACTGAAGCTTTCTTT. Its protein is CASRQEADTEAFF.

This clonotype was seen many times. The V and J genes are TRBV20-1 and TRBJ2-1; D is possibly TRBD1 or TRBD2 (5 bases each). The ends were cut back, 3 bases at V and 5 bases at J, with 11 bases in the middle. Per germline, CDR1 DFQATT and CDR2 SNEGSKA (reference sequence). The CDR3 covers 13 residues. The CDR3 spells CSARNPGHNEQFF. CDR3 nucleotide sequence: TGCAGTGCTAGGAACCCGGGGCACAATGAGCAGTTCTTC.

This clonotype was seen ten or more times. CDR3 DNA sequence: TGTGCCAGCAGCGTAGTTGCGGACACCGCCTACGAGCAGTACTTC. Its translation: CASSVVADTAYEQYF. The chain carries TRBV9 and TRBJ2-7; weak D call: TRBD1 (5 bases). Germline V gene sequence: CDR1 SGDLS, CDR2 YYNGEE. The V gene lost 0 bases and the J gene lost 2 bases, with 12 bases spanning the gap. The CDR3 has 15 amino acids.

At least ten counts were recorded for this clonotype. This rearrangement joins TRBV10-1 to TRBJ2-7; D possibly uses TRBD1 or TRBD2 (5 bases each). This CDR3 comprises 11 residues. V was shortened by 9 bases and J by 0 bases, with 6 bases between the two germline ends. Germline values: CDR1 WNHNN, CDR2 SYGVQD (reference sequence). CDR3: CASGTSYEQYF. DNA for the CDR3: TGCGCCAGTGGGACCTCCTACGAGCAGTACTTC.

This clonotype was seen many times. V usage is TRBV4-2 and J usage is TRBJ2-2; perhaps TRBD1 as D (7 bases). Trimming shortened V by 2 bases and J by 5 bases, and 21 bases separated the two germline ends. The V gene's germline CDR1 is LGHNA and CDR2 YNFKEQ. This CDR3 is built from 18 residues. The CDR3 here is CASSQNSQGGLSTGELFF. In DNA form, the CDR3 reads TGTGCCAGCAGCCAAAATTCGCAGGGGGGTCTGAGTACCGGGGAGCTGTTTTTT.